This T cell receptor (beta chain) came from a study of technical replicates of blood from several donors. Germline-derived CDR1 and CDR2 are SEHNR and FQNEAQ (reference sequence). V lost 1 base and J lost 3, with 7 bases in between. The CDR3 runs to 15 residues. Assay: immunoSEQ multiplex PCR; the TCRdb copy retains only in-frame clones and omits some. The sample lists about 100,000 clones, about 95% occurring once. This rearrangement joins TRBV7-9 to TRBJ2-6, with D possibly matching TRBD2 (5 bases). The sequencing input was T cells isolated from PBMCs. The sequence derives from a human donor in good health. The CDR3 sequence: CASSLGGSGANVLTF. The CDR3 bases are TGTGCCAGCAGCTTAGGAGGGAGTGGGGCCAACGTCCTGACTTTC.